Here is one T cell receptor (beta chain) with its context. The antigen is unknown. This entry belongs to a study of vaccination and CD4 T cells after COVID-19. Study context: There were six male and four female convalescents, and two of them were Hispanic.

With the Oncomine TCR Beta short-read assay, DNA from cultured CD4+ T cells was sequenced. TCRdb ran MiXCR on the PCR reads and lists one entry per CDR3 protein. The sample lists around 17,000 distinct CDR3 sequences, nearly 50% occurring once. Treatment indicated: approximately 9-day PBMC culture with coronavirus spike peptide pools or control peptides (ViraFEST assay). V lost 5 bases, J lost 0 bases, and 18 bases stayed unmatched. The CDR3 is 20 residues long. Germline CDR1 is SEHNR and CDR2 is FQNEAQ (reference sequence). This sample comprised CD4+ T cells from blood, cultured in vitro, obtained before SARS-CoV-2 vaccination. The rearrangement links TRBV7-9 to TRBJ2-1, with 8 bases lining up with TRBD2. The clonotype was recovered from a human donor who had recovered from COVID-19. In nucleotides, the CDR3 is TGTGCCAGCAGCCCCGGCTTGGGACTAGGGGGTTCGAGCTCCTACAATGAGCAGTTCTTC. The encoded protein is CASSPGLGLGGSSSYNEQFF.